These 10 T cell receptor beta chains were all obtained from the same sample, sequenced in a study of CD8+CD57+ T cells in acquired aplastic anemia (dated by TCRdb to the late 2010s). Expansion of CD8+CD57+ cells had been shown by flow cytometry in the patients chosen for sequencing. The instrument given in TCRdb is Illumina HiSeq 2000. Profiling of TCR beta VDJ combinations and CDR3 sequences used genomic DNA as the template. TCRdb applied fastp at Q25 and MiXCR to the public reads, then kept only in-frame beta chains. Each CDR3 protein appears once, grouped with its most common genes and DNA. Recorded for this sample are 130,000 or so distinct CDR3 sequences; approximately 50% of them occurred a single time. The top ten clonotypes cover about 31% of the sample. The specimen was sorted CD4+, CD8+, or CD8+CD57+ T cells (not recorded which) from PBMCs. All receptors come from a human donor with aplastic anemia.

V is TRBV27 and J is TRBJ1-2, with D possibly matching TRBD1 (6 bases). The length of the CDR3 is 14 residues. The ends were cut back, 6 bases at V and 5 bases at J, with 16 bases in the middle. CDR1 is MNHEY, CDR2 SMNVEV, per germline (reference sequence). The CDR3 DNA sequence: TGTGCCAGCAGCTCGGGGGGGCTGGGATATGGCTACACCTTC. This sequence encodes CASSSGGLGYGYTF.

The J gene is TRBJ1-1, the V gene TRBV19; D not resolved. The CDR3 has 13 amino acids. Germline lookup yields CDR1 LNHDA and CDR2 SQIVND (reference sequence). Trimming pared 5 bases from V and 4 bases from J, leaving 11 bases between. The CDR3 nucleotides are TGTGCCAGTAGTTCTGACATCTCCACTGAAGCTTTCTTT. Protein product: CASSSDISTEAFF.

This clonotype was found many times. The J gene is TRBJ1-1, the V gene TRBV7-9; TRBD1 might be the D (5 bases). This CDR3 is built from 14 residues. Germline V CDR1 and CDR2: SEHNR, FQNEAQ (reference sequence). V lost 2 bases and J lost 5, with 12 bases in between. CDR3 DNA: TGTGCCAGCAGCTTACACCGGGGGGGTACTGAAGCTTTCTTT. Its protein product is CASSLHRGGTEAFF.

The chain joins TRBV15 to TRBJ1-1; weak D call: TRBD1 (5 bases). Germline assignment: CDR1 LNHNV and CDR2 YYDKDF (reference sequence). Trimming removed 10 bases at V and 0 bases at J, with 21 bases between. CDR3 length: 16 residues. CDR3 DNA sequence: TGTGCCAGCCAACGAGCAGCGGGACTCCTGAACACTGAAGCTTTCTTT. This codes for CASQRAAGLLNTEAFF.

V gene TRBV7-9 combines with J gene TRBJ1-4; no firm D call. This CDR3 is 13 amino acids long. Trimming took 5 bases from V and 6 from J, leaving 10 bases between them. Germline-derived CDR1 and CDR2 are SEHNR and FQNEAQ (reference sequence). CDR3 coding DNA: TGTGCCAGCAGCACGGGAGAAGATGAAAAACTGTTTTTT. Amino acid sequence: CASSTGEDEKLFF.

This clonotype was detected once. The chain couples TRBV7-9 to TRBJ2-3; no reliable D call. Germline V gives CDR1 SEHNR, CDR2 FQNEAQ (reference sequence). The V end was cut by 5 bases, the J end by 6 bases, with 9 bases between. The CDR3 has 12 residues. As DNA, the CDR3 is TGTGCCAGCAGCCTAGAAGTTGATACGCAGTATTTT. Its translation is CASSLEVDTQYF. Using reference TRBV7-9 and TRBJ2-3 for the parts outside the CDR3, the full variable domain is DTGVSQNPRHKITKRGQNVTFRCDPISEHNRLYWYRQTLGQGPEFLTYFQNEAQLEKSRLLSDRFSAERPKGSFSTLEIQRTEQGDSAMYLCASSLEVDTQYFGPGTRLTVL.

The V and J genes are TRBV29-1 and TRBJ2-3; weak D call: TRBD2 (6 bases). Deletions cut 8 bases from V and 3 bases from J, with 18 bases between. This CDR3 has 14 residues. Germline V gene sequence: CDR1 SQVTM, CDR2 ANQGSEA. This chain's CDR3 is CSYSAGRWTDTQYF. CDR3 DNA sequence: TGCAGCTATTCGGCGGGACGATGGACAGATACGCAGTATTTT.

The V and J genes are TRBV15 and TRBJ1-4; D not certain. V lost 6 bases to trimming and J lost 8 bases, with 7 bases between them. Germline CDR1 and CDR2: LNHNV and YYDKDF (reference sequence). CDR3 length equals 11 residues. The DNA of the CDR3 is TGTGCCACCAGAAATGAGGAAAAACTGTTTTTT. Protein: CATRNEEKLFF.

This clonotype was observed many times. The chain recombines TRBV5-1 with TRBJ1-1; D is undetermined. Germline CDR1 is SGHRS and CDR2 is YFSETQ. The CDR3 has 12 amino acids. The V end was cut by 2 bases, the J end by 4 bases, with 6 bases between. In nucleotides, the CDR3 is TGCGCCAGCAGCTTTTCTAGCACTGAAGCTTTCTTT. Protein product: CASSFSSTEAFF.

The chain links TRBV19 to TRBJ2-1; TRBD2 aligns across 11 bases. The CDR3 spans 17 residues. Germline lookup yields CDR1 LNHDA and CDR2 SQIVND (reference sequence). V trimming: 1 base; J trimming: 0 bases; junction bases outside the gene matches: 2. The CDR3 nucleotides read TGTGCCAGTAGTATAGGAGGACTAGCGGGCTCCTACAATGAGCAGTTCTTC. It is translated as CASSIGGLAGSYNEQFF.